These T cell receptor beta chains were read from a single sample in a study of blood T cell repertoires in COVID-19. The method was immunoSEQ multiplex PCR; TCRdb's version includes in-frame clones alone and lacks a portion of them. The repertoire includes about 260,000 clones, less than 90% of them detected once, and 1.5% sits in the top ten. Sequencing was carried out using peripheral blood. These receptors all stem from a woman aged 40 to 50 who had recovered from COVID-19. The CDR3 runs from the conserved cysteine through the conserved F or W. Fields, in order: D gene, V gene, CDR3 protein. A D gene is named only where the DNA matches it firmly.

-	TRBV3-1/TRBV3-2	CASSQGLGKSSGNTIYF
-	TRBV4-1	CASSQDQGFGEQYF
-	TRBV19	CASSNRDTQYF
TRBD1	TRBV5-1	CASSLVDRGADTQYF
TRBD1	TRBV5-5	CASSPLTGNLEETQYF
-	TRBV12-3/TRBV12-4	CASSLYYEQYF
TRBD1	TRBV18	CASSPDRERVKLFF
TRBD1	TRBV11-2	CASSRDREKLFF
-	TRBV28	CASSWEGGEQFF
-	TRBV5-1	CASSTGLAPTQYF
TRBD1	TRBV9	CASSVGDSYQPQHF
-	TRBV4-1	CASSQGGARGGAFF
-	TRBV5-5	CASEGPYYTGELFF
-	TRBV15	CATSRDLLWSQQFF
-	TRBV20-1	CSASLDNYEQYF
-	TRBV5-3	CARTTRQGSSYEQYF
TRBD1	TRBV5-1	CASSLDAGGYEQYF
-	TRBV5-4	CASSLDRARGTEAFF
TRBD1	TRBV11-2	CASSLVPTGVLYQETQYF
-	TRBV19	CASSIGRASAEQYF
TRBD1	TRBV5-1	CASSPGQGSGANVLTF
-	TRBV19	CASRGGGSRNYGYTF
TRBD1	TRBV9	CASSGQGRSYNEQFF
TRBD1	TRBV5-5	CASSLCSGTGFTYEQYF
-	TRBV7-9	CASSRGEGYNQPQHF
-	TRBV6-1	CASSDIDYSNQPQHF
-	TRBV18	CASSAQGTGLYGYTF
TRBD1	TRBV28	CASTPPGDSKAFF
-	TRBV2	CASNLQGLGNSYEQYF
TRBD2	TRBV3-1/TRBV3-2	CASSQGVAGGQETQYF
-	TRBV27	CASSSPTRTYEQYF
-	TRBV3-1/TRBV3-2	CASSQDFRNTEAFF
-	TRBV29-1	CSVGENIQYF
TRBD1	TRBV6-1	CASSEPGTGYEQYF
-	TRBV10-3	CAISPRVGSGEKLFF
-	TRBV7-9	CASSSGVLSSYNEQFF
-	TRBV2	CASSEVSGGTDTQYF
TRBD1	TRBV5-1	CASSFAGQGAETQYF
-	TRBV2	CANRGVGAPNSPLHF
-	TRBV25-1	CASSPFPGGYEQYF
-	TRBV20-1	CSARGNDGYTF
-	TRBV18	CASSPLPAGRSYTF
TRBD1	TRBV5-1	CASSGGQGSSYEQYF
-	TRBV10-3	CAINGGAGYGYTF
-	TRBV7-6	CASSLWGLRETGELFF